There are a few counts of the clone carrying this T cell receptor beta chain. Its cognate antigen is unknown. The data originate from a study of regulatory T cells. The study's findings and limits: In CD3G-deficient patients, conventional CD4+ T cells were enriched for hydrophobic CDR3 residues at positions 6 and 7.

The PCR used 52 TRBV and 13 TRBJ primers. TCRdb keeps only in-frame clones here, not all; method: immunoSEQ multiplex PCR. This table has around 29,000 clones, about 93% appearing once. The CDR3 loop spans 15 amino acids. The ends were cut back, 5 bases at V and 1 base at J, with 12 bases in the middle. The germline V gene encodes CDR1 MDHEN and CDR2 SYDVKM. What was sequenced was conventional CD4+ T cells sorted from blood. This chain links TRBV28 with TRBJ1-5; D may be TRBD1 (6 bases). This TCR came from a child aged 2-15 years with CD3G deficiency. CDR3 residues: CASSMTGFSNQPQHF. For the CDR3, the DNA is TGTGCCAGCAGTATGACAGGATTCAGCAATCAGCCCCAGCATTTT. Supplemented by reference TRBV28 and TRBJ1-5, the full variable domain reads DVKVTQSSRYLVKRTGEKVFLECVQDMDHENMFWYRQDPGLGLRLIYFSYDVKMKEKGDIPEGYSVSREKKERFSLILESASTNQTSMYLCASSMTGFSNQPQHFGDGTRLSIL.